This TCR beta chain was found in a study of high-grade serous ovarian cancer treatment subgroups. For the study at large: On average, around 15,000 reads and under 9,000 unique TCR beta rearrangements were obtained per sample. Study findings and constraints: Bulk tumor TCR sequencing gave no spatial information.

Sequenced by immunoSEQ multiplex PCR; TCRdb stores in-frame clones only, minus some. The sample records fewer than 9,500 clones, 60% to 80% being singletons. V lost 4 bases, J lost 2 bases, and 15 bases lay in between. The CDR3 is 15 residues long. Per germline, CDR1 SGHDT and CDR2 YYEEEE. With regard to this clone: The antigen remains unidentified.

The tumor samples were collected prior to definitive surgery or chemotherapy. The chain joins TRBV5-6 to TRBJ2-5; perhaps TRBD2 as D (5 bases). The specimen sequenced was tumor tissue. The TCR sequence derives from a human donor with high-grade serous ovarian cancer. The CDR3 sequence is CASSVGRSGQETQYF. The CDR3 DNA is TGTGCCAGCAGCGTGGGCAGGAGCGGACAAGAGACCCAGTACTTC.